Sequencing of this T cell receptor beta chain was carried out in a study of blood T cell repertoires in COVID-19. The trim removed 4 bases at V and 5 bases at J, leaving 8 bases unmatched. In germline, CDR1 is LGHDT, CDR2 YNNKEL (reference sequence). CDR3 size: 16 residues. This table comes from immunoSEQ multiplex PCR, and its TCRdb copy is limited to in-frame clones, with some not included. The table records approximately 91,000 clones, 75% to 85% of them present only once. The receptor comes from an older man with acute or convalescent COVID-19. V gene TRBV3-1 (or the pseudogene TRBV3-2) combines with J gene TRBJ2-5; 12 bases map to TRBD2. The sample consisted of peripheral blood. This CDR3 reads CASSPLAGGPEETQYF. The CDR3 bases are TGTGCCAGCAGCCCCCTAGCGGGAGGGCCGGAGGAGACCCAGTACTTC.